This TCR beta chain was obtained from a study of regulatory T cells in long-lasting Graves disease. The germline V gene has CDR1 MNHNS and CDR2 SASEGT. The V end lost 10 bases, the J end lost 4 bases, and 19 bases lay between the germline ends. The CDR3 spans 14 residues. Time point given: persistent/refractory GD, antithyroid drugs over 5 years with positive TRAb. PBMC-derived RNA was used for the TCR library. The authors built TCR beta libraries using iRepertoire HTBI primers and Arm-PCR of CDR3 regions. Via MiXCR, TCRdb re-called the multiplex PCR reads, giving one row per CDR3 protein. The table records about 470,000 distinct CDR3 sequences, roughly 21% of them present only once.

The specimen comprised peripheral blood mononuclear cells (PBMCs), sampled when the disease was refractory, from a patient treated with antithyroid drugs. J is TRBJ1-2 and V is TRBV6-1; D is uncertain. The sequence came from a female donor with Graves disease. The DNA for the CDR3 is TGTGCCACCTCACCCGGCCTCGATCTCTATGGCTACACCTTC. This encodes CATSPGLDLYGYTF.